Listed below are T cell receptor beta chains from one sample, sequenced in a study of shared clonotypes between healthy human individuals. Method: immunoSEQ multiplex PCR; TCRdb's copy keeps in-frame clones and lacks some. The table records 2.3 million or so clones, approximately 95% of them present only once. The sequenced material came from naive CD4+ T cells from PBMCs. The source is a man between 18 and 29 years old in good health. Some clones in this sample may be carry-over from other donors' samples. CDR3s leave out the opening cysteine and the closing phenylalanine or tryptophan.

>TRBV4-2
ASSRPGAQEGNTIY
>TRBV7-9
ASSLWDRGETQY
>TRBV2
ARGTAEETQY
>TRBV7-2
ASRPITTVNTEAF
>TRBV5-1
ASSLGPGDSNQPQH
>TRBV15
ATSRDQFGGTNEKLF
>TRBV28
ASSLLGESEAF
>TRBV10-3
AISESRGNTEAF
>TRBV30
AWGGQGLKKLF
>TRBV28
ASSLQGSSPLH
>TRBV5-1
ASSPGPLQNTEAF
>TRBV9
ASSVGGAPGNEQF
>TRBV28
ASSLDSRGPATNEKLF
>TRBV7-9
ASSPILAGGPESTDTQY
>TRBV7-9
ASSLIASGPGEQF
>TRBV7-9
ASSLVGRDSGNTIY
>TRBV7-2
ASSLRAGGSTDTQY
>TRBV5-1
ASSLGTGGQETQY
>TRBV5-1
ASSLALRKSSGANVLT
>TRBV7-7
ASSLGGMAGELF
>TRBV9
ASSVGGTEAF
>TRBV5-4
ASSLGPGLAGQSYEQY
>TRBV5-1
ASSLQGLETQY
>TRBV28
ASSPDSYGYT
>TRBV6-1
ASNVPGLQY
>TRBV5-1
ASSPLAGVSHEQF
>TRBV5-1
ASSLEDSYQPQH
>TRBV14
ASSRPGQGPYEQY
>TRBV2
ASSEFGASGINEQF
>TRBV5-6
ASSLRITEAF
>TRBV29-1
SVVIEPSIDTQY
>TRBV19
ASKQTSGYEQY
>TRBV25-1
ASSPGTSGRADTQY
>TRBV6-1
ASSDLSGTGYAYGYT
>TRBV28
ASSQGGSEDTQY
>TRBV11-1
ASSPYTAYEQY
>TRBV28
ASSFDRGDSGNTIY
>TRBV5-5
ASSLWINYEQY
>TRBV19
ASSPQGQHRELF
>TRBV28
ASLRYGRTNTEAF
>TRBV18
ASSPSRLDEQF
>TRBV9
ASSVVEDSTGTQY
>TRBV28
ASRRGLVPNNEQF
>TRBV5-1
ASSLGPSGSGETQY
>TRBV10-3
AIRTGTGDHEQY
>TRBV18
ASSPRRGGSGNTIY
>TRBV9
ASSVASASVASEQY
>TRBV28
ASIQQGALGTQY
>TRBV30
AWSVSRSDTQY
>TRBV6-5
ASRWSYRGDYEQY
>TRBV5-1
ASSLLAGVSTDTQY
>TRBV18
ASSTGANLRVLPT
>TRBV23-1
ASSQSETGAPSGANVLT
>TRBV28
ASSSQGTGNTIY
>TRBV21-1
ASSKAPRVAPPYEQY
>TRBV5-6
ASSPDRDPDTEAF
>TRBV7-6
ASSLEGRSRTQY
>TRBV28
ATGDGQGYEQY
>TRBV4-1
ASSQQGLAGYEQY